The 18 T cell receptor beta chains listed next were all sequenced from one sample in a study of blood T cell repertoires in COVID-19. TCRdb's copy holds only in-frame clones and misses some; the assay was immunoSEQ multiplex PCR. The sample includes 310,000 or so clones, around 87% seen only once; the top ten take 1%. The sequenced sample was peripheral blood. The receptors derive from a man between 45 and 60 years old with active or convalescent COVID-19.

The chain uses TRBV5-1 and TRBJ1-1, with D uncertain. The CDR3 loop spans 14 amino acids. The germline CDR1 and CDR2 sequences are SGHRS and YFSETQ. V lost 3 bases and J lost 0, with 9 bases in between. Here the CDR3 reads CASSSRDMNTEAFF. In DNA form, the CDR3 reads TGCGCCAGCAGCTCTAGAGATATGAACACTGAAGCTTTCTTT. Filled out from reference TRBV5-1 and TRBJ1-1, the complete variable domain reads KAGVTQTPRYLIKTRGQQVTLSCSPISGHRSVSWYQQTPGQGLQFLFEYFSETQRNKGNFPGRFSGRQFSNSRSEMNVSTLELGDSALYLCASSSRDMNTEAFFGQGTRLTVV.

The V call is TRBV9, the J call TRBJ2-7; 12 positions match TRBD1. CDR1 and CDR2 from the germline V gene are SGDLS and YYNGEE. V was pared by 4 bases and J by 7 bases, with 15 bases of the junction left unmatched. This CDR3 comprises 17 residues. In nucleotides, the CDR3 is TGTGCCAGCAGCCCCCGAGCCGGGACAGGGGGCGGAGAAGAGCAGTACTTC. It translates to CASSPRAGTGGGEEQYF.

This clone has only a few counts. The CDR3 DNA is TGTGCCAGCAGTTACCCACAGGGGACGGATGGCTACACCTTC. Amino acids: CASSYPQGTDGYTF. The chain uses TRBV6-6 and TRBJ1-2; TRBD1 aligns across 7 bases. The V gene end was trimmed by 2 bases and the J gene end by 6 bases; junction bases not matched to a gene: 6. The CDR3 consists of 14 residues. CDR1 and CDR2 (germline): MNHNY, SVGAGI (reference sequence).

The sample holds one count of this clone. The V call is TRBV30, the J call TRBJ1-4; D is unresolved. The CDR3 sequence is 11 residues long. Germline CDR1 reads GTSNPN; CDR2 reads SVGIG (reference sequence). Trimming cost V 2 bases and J 6 bases, with 4 bases left between them. The CDR3 DNA sequence: TGTGCCTGGAGTACAGATGAAAAACTGTTTTTT. Translation: CAWSTDEKLFF.

This clone was detected once. The CDR3 spells CASSQARTGIQDTQYF. The CDR3, as DNA: TGTGCCAGCAGCCAAGCAAGGACAGGGATCCAAGATACGCAGTATTTT. The chain combines TRBV4-2 with TRBJ2-3; 8 nucleotides agree with TRBD1. The CDR3 runs 16 residues. V gave up 1 base and J gave up 5 bases; unmatched junction bases: 8. In germline, CDR1 is LGHNA, CDR2 YNFKEQ.

The chain has TRBV2 and TRBJ2-7; 7 bases line up with TRBD1. The CDR3 covers 17 residues. After removal of 3 bases from V and 1 base from J, the junction contained 12 bases not matched to a gene. The germline CDR1 and CDR2 sequences are SNHLY and FYNNEI. The CDR3 spells CASSDLGQFPPSYEQYF. CDR3 DNA: TGTGCCAGCAGTGACTTGGGACAGTTTCCCCCATCCTACGAGCAGTACTTC.

The chain carries TRBV5-1 and TRBJ2-3, with 8 positions matching TRBD2. The V segment lost 2 bases and the J segment 5 bases; nucleotides outside the gene matches: 1. The germline CDR1 and CDR2 sequences are SGHRS and YFSETQ. This CDR3 comprises 13 residues. The CDR3: CASSLRGGDTQYF. CDR3 bases: TGCGCCAGCAGCTTACGGGGGGGAGATACGCAGTATTTT.

The J gene is TRBJ1-6, the V gene TRBV6-5; no clear D. CDR1 MNHEY and CDR2 SVGAGI come from the germline V gene. Trimming stripped 9 bases from V and 7 bases from J, with 16 bases between. There are 14 residues in the CDR3. The chain's CDR3 is CASAQDGVNSPLHF. CDR3 DNA sequence: TGTGCCAGTGCCCAGGACGGGGTGAATTCACCCCTCCACTTT.

This rearrangement joins TRBV30 to TRBJ1-1, with TRBD1 as a possible D gene (5 bases). Germline-derived CDR1 and CDR2 are GTSNPN and SVGIG (reference sequence). Trimming removed 4 bases from V and 6 bases from J, with 15 bases in between. The CDR3 extends over 13 amino acids. CDR3 loop: CAWMTQWGPEAFF. CDR3 coding DNA: TGTGCCTGGATGACGCAGTGGGGCCCTGAAGCTTTCTTT.

The chain combines TRBV28 with TRBJ1-2; 7 bases map to TRBD1. CDR1 and CDR2 from the germline V gene are MDHEN and SYDVKM. Losses at the gene ends were 5 bases for V and 6 bases for J; bases not matched to a gene: 3. CDR3 size: 12 residues. This CDR3 is CASSDTGDGYTF. CDR3 nucleotide sequence: TGTGCCAGCAGTGACACAGGGGATGGCTACACCTTC.

In DNA, the CDR3 is TGTGCCAGCAGCTTAGGGACGGTCAGGGACACCATATATTTT. It translates to CASSLGTVRDTIYF. The V and J genes are TRBV7-9 and TRBJ1-3; maybe TRBD1 (5 bases). Germline assignment: CDR1 SEHNR and CDR2 FQNEAQ (reference sequence). V lost 1 base and J lost 8, with 12 bases in between. This CDR3 comprises 14 residues. Complete variable domain (other parts from reference TRBV7-9 and TRBJ1-3): DTGVSQNPRHKITKRGQNVTFRCDPISEHNRLYWYRQTLGQGPEFLTYFQNEAQLEKSRLLSDRFSAERPKGSFSTLEIQRTEQGDSAMYLCASSLGTVRDTIYFGEGSWLTVV.

This chain joins TRBV28 and TRBJ1-2; a weak D match, TRBD1 (5 bases). The V gene's germline CDR1 is MDHEN and CDR2 SYDVKM. Trimming took off 5 bases at V and 4 bases at J, with 14 bases between the two ends. The CDR3 covers 14 residues. CDR3 residues: CASSRPGNPYGYTF. The CDR3 DNA follows: TGTGCCAGCAGTCGACCAGGGAATCCCTATGGCTACACCTTC.

The chain joins TRBV12-3 or TRBV12-4 to TRBJ1-2, with D possibly matching TRBD1 (6 bases). V lost 4 bases, J lost 5 bases, and 11 bases lay in between. This CDR3 is 13 amino acids long. Here the CDR3 DNA reads TGTGCCAGCAGTTCGGGACATAATTATGGCTACACCTTC. Its protein product is CASSSGHNYGYTF.

V usage is TRBV7-9 and J usage is TRBJ1-1; D not resolved. V shed 3 bases and J shed 3 bases, with 11 bases lying between them. This CDR3 has 14 residues. Germline CDR1 reads SEHNR; CDR2 reads FQNEAQ (reference sequence). The DNA of the CDR3 is TGTGCCAGCAGCTTTATTCTGGACTACACTGAAGCTTTCTTT. Amino acids: CASSFILDYTEAFF.

The chain combines TRBV19 with TRBJ2-3; 7 bases match TRBD1. CDR1 is LNHDA and CDR2 is SQIVND in the germline V gene (reference sequence). Germline trimming cut 3 bases from V and 1 base from J; bases unmatched to any gene: 7. The CDR3 spans 16 residues. The CDR3 DNA reads as TGTGCCAGTAGTATTGCCGGGACAGACGGCACAGATACGCAGTATTTT. Protein: CASSIAGTDGTDTQYF.

The CDR3 loop is CASTPPSGRVAETQYF. For the CDR3, the DNA is TGTGCCAGCACCCCTCCTAGCGGGAGGGTTGCCGAGACCCAGTACTTC. The V and J genes are TRBV2 and TRBJ2-5, with 12 bases matching TRBD2. Germline V gene sequence: CDR1 SNHLY, CDR2 FYNNEI. Trimming removed 7 bases from V and 5 bases from J; junction bases left unmatched: 11. This CDR3 has 16 amino acids.

The chain combines TRBV3-1 (or the pseudogene TRBV3-2) with TRBJ1-2; D may be TRBD1 (5 bases). Trimming stripped 0 bases from V and 3 bases from J, with 8 bases between. Germline assignment: CDR1 LGHDT and CDR2 YNNKEL (reference sequence). The CDR3 has 14 residues. CDR3 in amino acids: CASSQEAGYYGYTF. CDR3 nucleotides: TGTGCCAGCAGCCAAGAGGCAGGGTACTATGGCTACACCTTC.

This clone was recorded only once. The chain joins TRBV5-1 to TRBJ1-6; 9 bases match TRBD1. This CDR3 has 14 residues. Germline V gene sequence: CDR1 SGHRS, CDR2 YFSETQ. The ends lost 3 bases at V and 7 bases at J; junction bases unmatched: 2. CDR3 sequence: CASSYGQGNSPLHF. CDR3 coding DNA: TGCGCCAGCAGCTACGGACAGGGGAATTCACCCCTCCACTTT.